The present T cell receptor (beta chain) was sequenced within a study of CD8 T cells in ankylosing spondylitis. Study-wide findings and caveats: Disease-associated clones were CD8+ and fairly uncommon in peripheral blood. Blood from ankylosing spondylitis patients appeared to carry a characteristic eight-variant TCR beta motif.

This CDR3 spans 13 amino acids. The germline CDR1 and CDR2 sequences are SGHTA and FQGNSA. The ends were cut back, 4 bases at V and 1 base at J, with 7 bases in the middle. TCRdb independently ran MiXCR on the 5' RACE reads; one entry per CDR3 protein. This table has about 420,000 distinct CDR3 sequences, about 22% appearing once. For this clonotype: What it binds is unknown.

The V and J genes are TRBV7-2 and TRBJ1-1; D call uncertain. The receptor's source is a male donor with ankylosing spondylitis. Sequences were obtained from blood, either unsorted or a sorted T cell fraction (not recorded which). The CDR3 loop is CASSYTPNTEAFF. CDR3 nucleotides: TGTGCCAGCAGCTATACACCGAACACTGAAGCTTTCTTT.